The 30 T cell receptor beta chains given below trace back to one sample, sequenced in a study of human T cells and chemical hapten exposure. Time point in this sample: healthy volunteer bleed at 2 weeks. The study extracted total RNA from unfractionated whole blood. MiXCR was run by TCRdb on the RACE reads, yielding one entry per CDR3 protein. The sample yields 75,000 to 100,000 distinct CDR3 sequences, approximately 9.7% seen once. The sequencing input was whole blood. The receptors were sampled from a female donor in good health. Some clones in this sample may be carry-over from other donors' samples.

The gene calls are TRBV9 and TRBJ1-5; possible D gene TRBD1, 5 bases. The CDR3 loop spans 14 amino acids. Trimming shortened V by 0 bases and J by 3 bases, and 7 bases separated the two germline ends. CDR1 and CDR2 from the germline V gene are SGDLS and YYNGEE. The CDR3 loop is CASSVGGTNQPQHF. The CDR3 coding sequence is TGTGCCAGCAGCGTAGGGGGGACCAATCAGCCCCAGCATTTT.

This clonotype was seen ten or more times. V and J are TRBV13 and TRBJ2-7, with D tentatively TRBD2 (5 bases). CDR1 and CDR2 (germline): PRHDT, FYEKMQ (reference sequence). CDR3 length: 13 amino acids. Trimming took off 5 bases at V and 7 bases at J, with 15 bases between the two ends. The chain's CDR3 is CASSPPAGGEQYF. CDR3 in DNA: TGTGCCAGCAGCCCGCCGGCTGGAGGAGAGCAGTACTTC.

This clonotype has only a few counts. The CDR3 protein is CASSVDRDSYGYTF. CDR3 coding DNA: TGTGCCAGCAGTGTGGACAGAGACTCTTATGGCTACACCTTC. The chain uses TRBV2 and TRBJ1-2; a possible D gene is TRBD1 (6 bases). This CDR3 region has 14 residues. The V gene lost 4 bases and the J gene lost 5 bases, with 14 bases spanning the gap. Germline values: CDR1 SNHLY, CDR2 FYNNEI. The variable domain in full, completed from reference TRBV2 and TRBJ1-2, reads EPEVTQTPSHQVTQMGQEVILRCVPISNHLYFYWYRQILGQKVEFLVSFYNNEISEKSEIFDDQFSVERPDGSNFTLKIRSTKLEDSAMYFCASSVDRDSYGYTFGSGTRLTVV.

J is TRBJ2-5 and V is TRBV12-3 or TRBV12-4; D assignment may be TRBD1 or TRBD2 (5 bases each). The V gene lost 3 bases and the J gene lost 1 base, with 15 bases spanning the gap. The CDR3 is made up of 16 amino acids. CDR3 DNA sequence: TGTGCCAGCAGTTTGAGACGCGAGGGGCCCCAAGAGACCCAGTACTTC. This translates into CASSLRREGPQETQYF.

The table lists this clonotype with a few counts. J is TRBJ1-4 and V is TRBV20-1; no clear D. CDR1 and CDR2 from the germline V gene are DFQATT and SNEGSKA (reference sequence). Deletions cut 6 bases from V and 7 bases from J, with 12 bases between. The CDR3 sequence is 12 residues long. The CDR3 sequence is CSASIFREKLFF. The CDR3 DNA reads as TGCAGTGCGTCAATTTTTCGTGAAAAACTGTTTTTT.

This clonotype was seen a handful of times. This chain connects TRBV7-9 to TRBJ1-4, with 8 bases that match TRBD1. With 5 bases clipped from V and 5 bases from J, the junction kept 4 bases outside the gene matches. The germline gives CDR1 SEHNR, CDR2 FQNEAQ (reference sequence). This CDR3 region has 14 residues. CDR3 nucleotide sequence: TGTGCCAGCAGCCGAAGACAGGGGAATGAAAAACTGTTTTTT. Amino acids: CASSRRQGNEKLFF.

This clonotype was counted many times. The CDR3 reads CASSESGAYYEQYF. DNA of the CDR3: TGTGCCAGCAGTGAATCAGGGGCGTACTACGAGCAGTACTTC. The gene calls are TRBV2 and TRBJ2-7; D may be TRBD1 (6 bases). Germline-derived CDR1 and CDR2 are SNHLY and FYNNEI. Trimming took 2 bases from V and 3 from J, leaving 11 bases between them. The CDR3 runs 14 residues.

This clonotype was found a few times. V is TRBV7-9 and J is TRBJ2-1; TRBD2 matches 7 bases. The ends lost 0 bases at V and 1 base at J; junction bases unmatched: 6. This CDR3 spans 17 amino acids. Germline V gene data show CDR1 as SEHNR and CDR2 as FQNEAQ (reference sequence). The CDR3 region has the DNA TGTGCCAGCAGCTTAGCGGGGAGGGGCCGATCCTACAATGAGCAGTTCTTC. Protein sequence: CASSLAGRGRSYNEQFF.

This clonotype was detected only a few times. The genes are TRBV7-3 and TRBJ2-5; no reliable D call. The germline V and J ends were trimmed by 5 bases and 3 bases, with 16 bases remaining between them. CDR1 is SGHTA, CDR2 FQGTGA, per germline. The CDR3 is made up of 15 amino acids. The CDR3 DNA reads TGTGCCAGCAGCCCTGGACCCCCCCGCGAAGAGACCCAGTACTTC. It specifies CASSPGPPREETQYF.

At least ten counts were recorded for this clonotype. The rearrangement uses TRBV7-9 and TRBJ1-1; D not certain. The germline CDR1 and CDR2 sequences are SEHNR and FQNEAQ (reference sequence). V was shortened by 2 bases and J by 10 bases, with 14 bases between the two germline ends. This CDR3 is built from 13 residues. CDR3 in amino acids: CASSLNQDGRAFF. In DNA, the CDR3 is TGTGCCAGCAGCTTAAATCAAGATGGGAGAGCTTTCTTT.

This clonotype was recorded many times. CDR3 residues: CSIDRRAGGEGYTF. Written as DNA, the CDR3 is TGCAGTATCGACAGGAGGGCGGGCGGAGAGGGCTACACCTTC. This sequence joins TRBV20-1 and TRBJ1-2; tentative D call: TRBD1 (6 bases). CDR1 and CDR2 from the germline V gene are DFQATT and SNEGSKA (reference sequence). CDR3 size: 14 residues. Trimming took 8 bases from V and 8 from J, leaving 24 bases between them.

The table lists this clonotype with a few counts. The rearrangement joins TRBV19 to TRBJ2-1; 13 bases fit TRBD2. Trimming removed 4 bases from V and 0 bases from J; junction bases left unmatched: 3. There are 17 residues in the CDR3. Germline CDR1 LNHDA, CDR2 SQIVND (reference sequence). CDR3 sequence: CASSTTSGRSSYNEQFF. The CDR3 region has the DNA TGTGCCAGTAGTACGACTAGCGGGAGGAGCTCCTACAATGAGCAGTTCTTC. Variable domain in full (rest from reference TRBV19 and TRBJ2-1): DGGITQSPKYLFRKEGQNVTLSCEQNLNHDAMYWYRQDPGQGLRLIYYSQIVNDFQKGDIAEGYSVSREKKESFPLTVTSAQKNPTAFYLCASSTTSGRSSYNEQFFGPGTRLTVL.

This clonotype was recorded at least ten times. V and J are TRBV6-5 and TRBJ1-5; D perhaps matches TRBD1 (5 bases). V was trimmed by 4 bases and J by 5 bases, leaving 12 bases between them. Germline V lookup: CDR1 MNHEY, CDR2 SVGAGI. This CDR3 has 14 amino acids. The DNA for the CDR3 is TGTGCCAGCAGTTCGGGACGGACTTATCAGCCCCAGCATTTT. This translates into CASSSGRTYQPQHF.

The rearrangement joins TRBV15 to TRBJ2-1; 7 positions match TRBD1. Germline-derived CDR1 and CDR2 are LNHNV and YYDKDF (reference sequence). Losses at the gene ends were 5 bases for V and 13 bases for J; bases not matched to a gene: 14. The CDR3 spans 14 residues. This chain's CDR3 is CATSGLIDRDRQFF. The DNA for the CDR3 is TGTGCCACCAGCGGATTGATAGATCGGGACAGACAGTTCTTC.

This clonotype was seen many times. This chain links TRBV3-1 with TRBJ2-5, with 14 bases that match TRBD2. The CDR3 covers 15 residues. V gave up 6 bases and J gave up 4 bases; unmatched junction bases: 4. CDR1 is LGHDT and CDR2 is YNNKEL in the germline V gene (reference sequence). The CDR3 sequence: CASSGTSGSSETQYF. CDR3 sequence (DNA): TGTGCCAGCAGTGGGACTAGCGGGAGTTCAGAGACCCAGTACTTC.

This clonotype was counted at least ten times. V usage is TRBV5-1 and J usage is TRBJ2-1; maybe TRBD1 (7 bases). The CDR3 loop spans 15 amino acids. Germline values: CDR1 SGHRS, CDR2 YFSETQ. Trimming shortened V by 0 bases and J by 3 bases, and 10 bases separated the two germline ends. CDR3 bases: TGCGCCAGCAGCTTGGGGGGGGACAGCTACAATGAGCAGTTCTTC. Its protein product is CASSLGGDSYNEQFF. The full variable domain, with the rest looked up from reference TRBV5-1 and TRBJ2-1, is KAGVTQTPRYLIKTRGQQVTLSCSPISGHRSVSWYQQTPGQGLQFLFEYFSETQRNKGNFPGRFSGRQFSNSRSEMNVSTLELGDSALYLCASSLGGDSYNEQFFGPGTRLTVL.

V usage is TRBV24-1 and J usage is TRBJ2-3, with D perhaps assigned TRBD1 or TRBD2 (6 bases each). V lost 4 bases and J lost 6, with 10 bases in between. Germline CDR1 reads KGHDR; CDR2 reads SFDVKD. This CDR3 region has 13 residues. The CDR3 is CATSDVGGDTQYF. In DNA, the CDR3 is TGTGCCACCAGTGACGTAGGGGGGGATACGCAGTATTTT.

The gene calls are TRBV18 and TRBJ2-6; D ambiguous. Trimming left V 2 bases short and J 0 bases short, with 11 bases between. Germline CDR1 and CDR2: KGHSH and LQKENI. The CDR3 consists of 17 residues. The CDR3 DNA follows: TGTGCCAGCTCACCAATCCACAGAAGCTCTGGGGCCAACGTCCTGACTTTC. Its translation is CASSPIHRSSGANVLTF.

This clonotype was seen many times. The CDR3 DNA reads TGCAGTGCTACCGAGCCAGGGACAGTCAACACTGAAGCTTTCTTT. Protein: CSATEPGTVNTEAFF. The chain links TRBV20-1 to TRBJ1-1; 7 positions agree with TRBD1. The germline gives CDR1 DFQATT, CDR2 SNEGSKA (reference sequence). V lost 4 bases and J lost 2; bases outside the gene matches: 10. The CDR3 has 15 residues.

The chain is built from TRBV14 and TRBJ2-7, with TRBD2 identical over 9 bases. Germline V CDR1 and CDR2: SGHDN, FVKESK. The CDR3 consists of 15 residues. The J segment lost 6 bases and the V segment lost 4 bases, leaving 10 bases of the junction unmatched. The CDR3 here is CASSPVGGRASEQYF. The CDR3 nucleotides are TGTGCCAGCAGCCCCGTCGGCGGGAGGGCCTCCGAGCAGTACTTC.

V usage is TRBV15 and J usage is TRBJ1-5, with 9 nucleotides matching TRBD1. CDR1 LNHNV and CDR2 YYDKDF come from the germline V gene (reference sequence). V trimming: 2 bases; J trimming: 3 bases; junction bases outside the gene matches: 2. The CDR3 is made up of 15 amino acids. CDR3 sequence reads: CATSRRTGDNQPQHF. CDR3 DNA: TGTGCCACCAGCAGAAGGACAGGGGACAATCAGCCCCAGCATTTT.

The V gene is TRBV14, the J gene TRBJ2-2, with 7 positions matching TRBD1. Germline values: CDR1 SGHDN, CDR2 FVKESK. Losses at the gene ends were 1 base for V and 5 bases for J; bases not matched to a gene: 10. CDR3 size: 17 residues. The DNA of the CDR3 is TGTGCCAGCAGCCAAGCGGACAGGCGGCGGAGGACCGGGGAGCTGTTTTTT. Its translation is CASSQADRRRRTGELFF.

This clonotype has just a few counts. V usage is TRBV7-9 and J usage is TRBJ2-1; TRBD1 agrees at 8 bases. V lost 4 bases and J lost 8; bases outside the gene matches: 13. This CDR3 is built from 16 residues. CDR1 is SEHNR, CDR2 FQNEAQ, per germline (reference sequence). In nucleotides, the CDR3 is TGTGCCAGCAGCTACTGGACAGGGTCGATTTACTATGAGCAGTTCTTC. This translates into CASSYWTGSIYYEQFF.

This clonotype showed up just a few times. The chain links TRBV7-9 to TRBJ2-7; unclear D gene. Germline CDR1 SEHNR, CDR2 FQNEAQ (reference sequence). V shed 4 bases and J shed 1 base, with 5 bases lying between them. CDR3 length equals 12 residues. CDR3 sequence reads: CASSSTSYEQYF. CDR3 coding DNA: TGTGCCAGCAGCTCAACGTCCTACGAGCAGTACTTC.

This clonotype was seen ten or more times. V gene TRBV4-1 combines with J gene TRBJ1-3, with D unclear. Looked up from germline, CDR1 is MGHRA and CDR2 is YSYEKL. Trimming took off 3 bases at V and 0 bases at J, with 9 bases between the two ends. The CDR3 has 15 residues. CDR3 DNA sequence: TGCGCCAGCAGCCAGTTCAGGAACTCTGGAAACACCATATATTTT. This sequence encodes CASSQFRNSGNTIYF.

This clonotype was seen repeatedly, ten times or more. This chain uses TRBV5-1 with TRBJ1-1, with 11 bases fitting TRBD1. The CDR3 sequence is 13 residues long. V gave up 4 bases and J gave up 11 bases; unmatched junction bases: 7. CDR1 and CDR2 from the germline V gene are SGHRS and YFSETQ. For the CDR3, the DNA is TGCGCCAGCAGCCCCGGACAGGGGGCAGATGCTTTCTTT. Amino acid sequence: CASSPGQGADAFF.

The rearrangement links TRBV20-1 to TRBJ1-1; D gene uncertain. From germline, CDR1 is DFQATT and CDR2 SNEGSKA (reference sequence). This CDR3 has 11 amino acids. Trimming left V 6 bases short and J 8 bases short, with 13 bases between. The CDR3 nucleotides read TGCAGTGCAACAAGGAGTTGGGAAGCTTTCTTT. Amino acid sequence: CSATRSWEAFF.

There are a few counts of this clonotype. The V gene is TRBV7-9, the J gene TRBJ2-7; possible D gene TRBD1, 5 bases. The CDR3 extends over 14 amino acids. Germline loops: CDR1 SEHNR, CDR2 FQNEAQ (reference sequence). The V end lost 3 bases, the J end lost 5 bases, and 14 bases lay between the germline ends. Here the CDR3 DNA reads TGTGCCAGCAGCTTTAGCCAGGGCGGAAACGAGCAGTACTTC. Encoded protein: CASSFSQGGNEQYF.

This clonotype was found many times. V and J are TRBV12-3 or TRBV12-4 and TRBJ2-7; tentatively, D is TRBD1 (6 bases). V was clipped by 1 base and J by 1 base, with 8 bases between them. The CDR3 consists of 14 residues. The DNA of the CDR3 is TGTGCCAGCAGTTTAGGACAGGCATCCTACGAGCAGTACTTC. Its protein product is CASSLGQASYEQYF.

The chain couples TRBV2 to TRBJ1-4, with D hard to call. The ends were cut back, 4 bases at V and 5 bases at J, with 11 bases in the middle. The CDR3 runs 14 residues. The V gene's germline CDR1 is SNHLY and CDR2 FYNNEI. CDR3 loop: CASSGGFGNEKLFF. Here the CDR3 DNA reads TGTGCCAGCAGTGGAGGGTTCGGGAATGAAAAACTGTTTTTT.